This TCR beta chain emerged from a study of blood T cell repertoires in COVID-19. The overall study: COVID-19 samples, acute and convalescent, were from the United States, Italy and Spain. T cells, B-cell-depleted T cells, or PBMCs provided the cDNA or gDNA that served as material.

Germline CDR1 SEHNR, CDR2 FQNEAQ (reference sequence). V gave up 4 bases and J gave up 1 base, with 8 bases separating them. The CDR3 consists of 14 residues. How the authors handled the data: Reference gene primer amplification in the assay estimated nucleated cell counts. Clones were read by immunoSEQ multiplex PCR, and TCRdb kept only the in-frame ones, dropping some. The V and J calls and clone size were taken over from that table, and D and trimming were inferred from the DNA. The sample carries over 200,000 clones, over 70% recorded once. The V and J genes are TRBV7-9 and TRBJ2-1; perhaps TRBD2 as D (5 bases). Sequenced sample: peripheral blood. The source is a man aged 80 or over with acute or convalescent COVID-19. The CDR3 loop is CASSSSISYNEQFF. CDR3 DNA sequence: TGTGCCAGCAGCTCTAGCATTTCCTACAATGAGCAGTTCTTC.